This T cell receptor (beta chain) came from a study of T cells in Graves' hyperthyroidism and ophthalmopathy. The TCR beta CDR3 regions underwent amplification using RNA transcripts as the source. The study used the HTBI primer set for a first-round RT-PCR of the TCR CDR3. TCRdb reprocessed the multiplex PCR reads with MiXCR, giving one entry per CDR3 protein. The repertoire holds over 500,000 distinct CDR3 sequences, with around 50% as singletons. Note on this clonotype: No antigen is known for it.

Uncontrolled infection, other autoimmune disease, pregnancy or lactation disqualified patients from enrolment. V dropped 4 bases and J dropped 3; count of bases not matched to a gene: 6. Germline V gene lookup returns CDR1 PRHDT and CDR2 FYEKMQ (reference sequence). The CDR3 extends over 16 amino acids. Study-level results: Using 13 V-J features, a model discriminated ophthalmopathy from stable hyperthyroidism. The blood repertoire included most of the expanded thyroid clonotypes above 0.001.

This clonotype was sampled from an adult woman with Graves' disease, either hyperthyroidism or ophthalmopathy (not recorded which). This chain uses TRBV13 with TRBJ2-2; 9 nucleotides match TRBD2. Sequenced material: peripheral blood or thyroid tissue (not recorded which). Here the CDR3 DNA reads TGTGCCAGCAGCTCCATAGCGGGAGCATACACCGGGGAGCTGTTTTTT. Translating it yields CASSSIAGAYTGELFF.